This TCR beta chain emerged from a study of OX40 agonist ivuxolimab in advanced cancers. Looking at the study overall: A diagnosis of hepatocellular carcinoma, melanoma, renal cell or head and neck cancer was present in dose-escalation patients.

Study-wide points: In CD8+ T cells, expanded clones were on average more numerous than in CD4+. At 0.1 to 3.0 mg/kg, clonal expansion of CD4+ and CD8+ blood T cells had occurred by week 6. Also present in some nonresponders was a low level of normalized T-cell clonal expansion.

Sequencing used immunoSEQ multiplex PCR; TCRdb keeps in-frame clones, though not all of them. The repertoire holds tens of thousands of clones, with approximately 90% as singletons. In regard to this clone: Its cognate antigen is unknown.

Germline V gene data show CDR1 as MGHDK and CDR2 as SYGVNS. This CDR3 has 12 residues. Trimming pared 5 bases from V and 5 bases from J, leaving 6 bases between. The V gene is TRBV25-1, the J gene TRBJ2-2; D unresolved. The sequence derives from an adult with an advanced solid tumor such as melanoma, head and neck, liver or kidney cancer. This specimen consisted of CD4+ or CD8+ T cells sorted from blood, obtained in a trial of the OX40 agonist ivuxolimab. The CDR3 DNA sequence: TGTGCCAGCAGTAGACGGACCGGGGAGCTGTTTTTT. This translates into CASSRRTGELFF. Supplemented by reference TRBV25-1 and TRBJ2-2, the full variable domain reads EADIYQTPRYLVIGTGKKITLECSQTMGHDKMYWYQQDPGMELHLIHYSYGVNSTEKGDLSSESTVSRIRTEHFPLTLESARPSHTSQYLCASSRRTGELFFGEGSRLTVL.